These 32 T cell receptor beta chains were sequenced from one sample in a study of T cell changes during pregnancy in multiple sclerosis (dated 2019 in TCRdb). The library came from the immunoSEQ multiplex PCR assay. TCRdb limited this immuneACCESS table to in-frame rearrangements with V and J called. A share of clones is missing; checked studies link under half to unresolved V genes, and the rest is unexplained. Within this sample are about 50,000 clones, with about 93% of them counted one time only. The ten largest clones add up to around 0.25% of the sample. Here the sequenced sample was CD4+ T cells from peripheral blood mononuclear cells, taken in the second trimester of pregnancy. The receptors derive from a female donor with multiple sclerosis, enrolled in a pregnancy study.

The chain couples TRBV6-6 to TRBJ2-7; 8 bases agree with TRBD1. The CDR3 has 14 residues. Germline assignment: CDR1 MNHNY and CDR2 SVGAGI (reference sequence). Trimming took 6 bases from V and 4 from J; bases not matched to a gene: 8. The DNA of the CDR3 is TGTGCCAGCAGAGATCCGGGACAGGCTTACGAGCAGTACTTC. Its protein is CASRDPGQAYEQYF.

CDR3 protein: CASSVEVGYTF. The CDR3, as DNA: TGTGCCAGCAGTGTTGAGGTTGGCTACACCTTC. The V and J genes are TRBV2 and TRBJ1-2; unclear D gene. The ends were cut back, 4 bases at V and 7 bases at J, with 7 bases in the middle. There are 11 residues in the CDR3. Germline CDR1 and CDR2: SNHLY and FYNNEI.

This chain links TRBV5-1 with TRBJ2-5; 7 nucleotides line up with TRBD1. CDR3 size: 14 residues. CDR1 and CDR2 from the germline V gene are SGHRS and YFSETQ. V was clipped by 4 bases and J by 4 bases; unmatched bases: 7. DNA of the CDR3: TGCGCCAGCAGCCTCAAGACAGGGATAGAGACCCAGTACTTC. Amino acid sequence: CASSLKTGIETQYF.

Notes on this clone: Other nucleotide sequences in the sample specify the same CDR3. This sequence joins TRBV6-1 and TRBJ1-1; 8 bases agree with TRBD1. CDR1 and CDR2 (germline): MNHNS, SASEGT. The junction had 7 bases not matched to a gene; V was cut back by 6 bases and J by 4 bases. The CDR3 spans 14 residues. CDR3: CASSRTGRTTEAFF. DNA of the CDR3: TGTGCCAGCAGCCGGACAGGGCGAACCACTGAAGCTTTCTTT.

The chain is built from TRBV19 and TRBJ2-5; 7 nucleotides align to TRBD1. This CDR3 has 14 amino acids. V dropped 7 bases and J dropped 3; count of bases not matched to a gene: 8. CDR1 is LNHDA and CDR2 is SQIVND in the germline V gene (reference sequence). In nucleotides, the CDR3 is TGTGCCAGTACCCACACCGGGACAGAAGAGACCCAGTACTTC. Protein product: CASTHTGTEETQYF.

The chain uses TRBV6-1 and TRBJ2-1, with 8 bases lining up with TRBD1. The V segment lost 6 bases and the J segment 6 bases; nucleotides outside the gene matches: 4. The CDR3 extends over 13 amino acids. CDR1 is MNHNS, CDR2 SASEGT, per germline. Written as DNA, the CDR3 is TGTGCCAGCAGGGTGACAGGGGCCAATGAGCAGTTCTTC. Encoded protein: CASRVTGANEQFF.

The rearrangement uses TRBV10-3 and TRBJ2-7; 7 bases are a match to TRBD2. The CDR3 length is 15 residues. Looked up from germline, CDR1 is ENHRY and CDR2 is SYGVKD. V trimming: 0 bases; J trimming: 7 bases; junction bases outside the gene matches: 9. CDR3 in amino acids: CAISESTATGGEQYF. DNA of the CDR3: TGTGCCATCAGTGAGTCGACGGCGACGGGGGGAGAGCAGTACTTC.

J is TRBJ2-2 and V is TRBV5-1; TRBD1 agrees at 9 bases. Germline V gene data show CDR1 as SGHRS and CDR2 as YFSETQ. The CDR3 spans 16 residues. Trimming at V came to 3 bases and at J to 6 bases, leaving 9 bases not matched to a gene. DNA for the CDR3: TGCGCCAGCAGCTGGTCGGGACAGGGTACTGCCGGGGAGCTGTTTTTT. It specifies CASSWSGQGTAGELFF.

V gene TRBV5-1 combines with J gene TRBJ2-2; TRBD2 aligns across 7 bases. Germline V gene sequence: CDR1 SGHRS, CDR2 YFSETQ. The CDR3 is made up of 16 amino acids. V gave up 5 bases and J gave up 1 base; unmatched junction bases: 8. CDR3 loop: CASSKGTNENTGELFF. The DNA for the CDR3 is TGCGCCAGCAGTAAGGGGACTAACGAGAACACCGGGGAGCTGTTTTTT.

This clone was detected once. The chain links TRBV15 to TRBJ1-2; no clear D. The CDR3 loop spans 14 amino acids. V was clipped by 4 bases and J by 7 bases, with 16 bases between them. Germline loops: CDR1 LNHNV, CDR2 YYDKDF (reference sequence). CDR3 in DNA: TGTGCCACCAGCATGTCGGCCGTCTCGGGTGGCTACACCTTC. Translated: CATSMSAVSGGYTF.

CDR3 sequence reads: CASSLERASGEAFF. The CDR3 DNA reads TGTGCCAGCAGCTTGGAAAGGGCCAGCGGTGAAGCTTTCTTT. This sequence joins TRBV5-8 and TRBJ1-1; D is unclear. Trimming took 0 bases from V and 7 from J, leaving 13 bases between them. CDR1 is SGHTS and CDR2 is YDEGEE in the germline V gene. The CDR3 sequence is 14 residues long.

The chain joins TRBV28 to TRBJ1-4, with 7 bases that match TRBD1. This CDR3 contains 15 residues. Germline CDR1 is MDHEN and CDR2 is SYDVKM. V lost 5 bases and J lost 7; bases outside the gene matches: 10. The CDR3 DNA is TGTGCCAGCAGTATTGGACAGGTGGGGGGTGAAAAACTGTTTTTT. As protein: CASSIGQVGGEKLFF.

This rearrangement joins TRBV10-3 to TRBJ1-2; maybe TRBD1 (5 bases). V was shortened by 4 bases and J by 7 bases, with 13 bases between the two germline ends. The CDR3 is 13 residues long. Germline V gives CDR1 ENHRY, CDR2 SYGVKD. The CDR3 DNA follows: TGTGCCATCAGTGCTTACGGGGGAGGTGGCTACACCTTC. It translates to CAISAYGGGGYTF.

V is TRBV6-5 and J is TRBJ1-5; TRBD1 matches 10 bases. The CDR3 covers 15 residues. Trimming at V came to 6 bases and at J to 4 bases, leaving 6 bases not matched to a gene. Germline-derived CDR1 and CDR2 are MNHEY and SVGAGI. The CDR3 is CASSPRGQGNQPQHF. The CDR3 coding sequence is TGTGCCAGCAGCCCGCGGGGACAGGGGAATCAGCCCCAGCATTTT.

V is TRBV19 and J is TRBJ1-5, with D unresolved. From germline, CDR1 is LNHDA and CDR2 SQIVND (reference sequence). The ends were cut back, 5 bases at V and 5 bases at J, with 16 bases in the middle. The CDR3 extends over 15 amino acids. CDR3 DNA: TGTGCCAGTAGTGGTGGGCCGGGGAACTATCAGCCCCAGCATTTT. Protein sequence: CASSGGPGNYQPQHF. The variable domain in full, completed from reference TRBV19 and TRBJ1-5, reads DGGITQSPKYLFRKEGQNVTLSCEQNLNHDAMYWYRQDPGQGLRLIYYSQIVNDFQKGDIAEGYSVSREKKESFPLTVTSAQKNPTAFYLCASSGGPGNYQPQHFGDGTRLSIL.

The chain uses TRBV10-1 and TRBJ2-2; 11 positions agree with TRBD2. V dropped 6 bases and J dropped 4; count of bases not matched to a gene: 16. The CDR3 totals 19 residues. Germline lookup yields CDR1 WNHNN and CDR2 SYGVQD (reference sequence). CDR3 nucleotide sequence: TGCGCCAGCAGCTCGGCCCTAGCGGGGGGTCCATTCTCCACCGGGGAGCTGTTTTTT. Protein sequence: CASSSALAGGPFSTGELFF.

In DNA, the CDR3 is TGTGCCAGCAGTGACACTAGTCCAGAGACCCAGTACTTC. Amino acid sequence: CASSDTSPETQYF. This chain uses TRBV6-6 with TRBJ2-5; perhaps TRBD2 as D (5 bases). The germline CDR1 and CDR2 sequences are MNHNY and SVGAGI (reference sequence). This CDR3 has 13 amino acids. Trimming removed 5 bases from V and 4 bases from J, with 11 bases in between.

The chain has TRBV27 and TRBJ1-2; 8 nucleotides match TRBD1. The CDR3 covers 13 residues. Looked up from germline, CDR1 is MNHEY and CDR2 is SMNVEV (reference sequence). J was trimmed by 6 bases and V by 6 bases; bases with no gene match: 6. This CDR3 is CASRRTGGNGYTF. The CDR3 coding sequence is TGTGCCAGCAGAAGAACAGGGGGGAATGGCTACACCTTC.

The V call is TRBV28, the J call TRBJ1-6, with TRBD1 matching 8 bases. V lost 2 bases to trimming and J lost 6 bases; unmatched junction nucleotides: 15. The CDR3 runs 19 residues. Germline V gene sequence: CDR1 MDHEN, CDR2 SYDVKM. This CDR3 reads CASSLPPRTGIGANSPLHF. CDR3 nucleotide sequence: TGTGCCAGCAGTTTACCCCCTAGGACAGGGATAGGCGCTAATTCACCCCTCCACTTT.

The chain joins TRBV5-1 to TRBJ1-1; tentative D call: TRBD1 (5 bases). Trimming took 0 bases from V and 7 from J, leaving 16 bases between them. Germline V lookup: CDR1 SGHRS, CDR2 YFSETQ. The CDR3 consists of 15 residues. This CDR3 reads CASSLAGGDLFEAFF. The CDR3, as DNA: TGCGCCAGCAGCTTGGCCGGCGGGGACCTATTTGAAGCTTTCTTT.

The gene calls are TRBV5-4 and TRBJ1-6, with TRBD1 identical over 9 bases. V lost 6 bases, J lost 7 bases, and 8 bases stayed unmatched. The CDR3 contains 15 residues. CDR1 is SGHNT, CDR2 YYREEE, per germline (reference sequence). The CDR3: CASNQRGTGNSPLHF. The CDR3 DNA is TGTGCCAGCAACCAACGGGGGACAGGGAATTCACCCCTCCACTTT.

The chain employs TRBV2 and TRBJ2-5; 8 positions match TRBD2. Germline CDR1 SNHLY, CDR2 FYNNEI. The V and J ends lost 4 bases and 5 bases, in that order; junction bases with no gene match: 6. The CDR3 runs to 14 residues. CDR3 in amino acids: CASSGAGEGETQYF. CDR3 in DNA: TGTGCCAGCAGTGGAGCGGGGGAGGGGGAGACCCAGTACTTC.

The gene calls are TRBV11-2 and TRBJ1-1; possibly TRBD1 for D (6 bases). Looked up from germline, CDR1 is SGHAT and CDR2 is FQNNGV. V dropped 5 bases and J dropped 12 bases, with 25 bases sitting between them. This CDR3 has 15 residues. The CDR3 DNA reads TGTGCCAGCAGCCTAACGTCCCCGGGGGGGGCGCACCCTTTCTTT. Protein product: CASSLTSPGGAHPFF. Together with reference TRBV11-2 and TRBJ1-1, the CDR3 gives the full variable domain: EAGVAQSPRYKIIEKRQSVAFWCNPISGHATLYWYQQILGQGPKLLIQFQNNGVVDDSQLPKDRFSAERLKGVDSTLKIQPAKLEDSAVYLCASSLTSPGGAHPFFGQGTRLTVV.

This rearrangement joins TRBV2 to TRBJ1-6, with a possible D match to TRBD1 (6 bases). Trimming pared 5 bases from V and 6 bases from J, leaving 17 bases between. There are 16 residues in the CDR3. Germline CDR1 is SNHLY and CDR2 is FYNNEI. CDR3 region: CASSPLAGAGNSPLHF. As DNA, the CDR3 is TGTGCCAGCAGTCCCCTAGCGGGGGCAGGTAATTCACCCCTCCACTTT.

The rearrangement uses TRBV6-4 and TRBJ2-3, with TRBD1 identical over 7 bases. With V trimmed by 6 bases and J by 1 base, 4 bases remained unmatched. CDR3 length: 14 residues. The germline V gene encodes CDR1 MRHNA and CDR2 SNTAGT. The DNA of the CDR3 is TGTGCCAGCAGACTCACAGGGGGCACAGATACGCAGTATTTT. Its protein product is CASRLTGGTDTQYF.

This clone was detected only once. V usage is TRBV7-2 and J usage is TRBJ2-7; D possibly corresponds to TRBD2 (5 bases). Trimming stripped 6 bases from V and 3 bases from J, with 15 bases between. Looked up from germline, CDR1 is SGHTA and CDR2 is FQGNSA. The CDR3 sequence is 14 residues long. The CDR3 coding sequence is TGTGCCAGCAGTCGAGGGTGGGAGATCTACGAGCAGTACTTC. Its protein is CASSRGWEIYEQYF.

The CDR3: CASSQVTGAGNTIYF. In DNA form, the CDR3 reads TGTGCCAGCAGCCAAGTCACAGGGGCTGGAAACACCATATATTTT. This sequence joins TRBV4-2 and TRBJ1-3; 7 bases match TRBD1. The CDR3 spans 15 residues. V gave up 1 base and J gave up 2 bases; unmatched junction bases: 2. Looked up from germline, CDR1 is LGHNA and CDR2 is YNFKEQ.

V gene TRBV18 combines with J gene TRBJ2-2, with a weak D call TRBD2 (6 bases). CDR3 length: 16 amino acids. Deletions cut 2 bases from V and 4 bases from J, with 14 bases between. CDR1 is KGHSH, CDR2 LQKENI, per germline. CDR3 in DNA: TGTGCCAGCTCACCATCGGTAGCGGAGCTCACCGGGGAGCTGTTTTTT. Its protein product is CASSPSVAELTGELFF.

The chain couples TRBV11-1 to TRBJ2-3; TRBD2 aligns across 10 bases. The CDR3 is 18 amino acids. The junction had 19 bases not matched to a gene; V was cut back by 2 bases and J by 11 bases. The germline V gene encodes CDR1 SGHAT and CDR2 FQDESV (reference sequence). CDR3 residues: CASSLSGIAGGFKWGQYF. DNA for the CDR3: TGTGCCAGCAGCTTAAGCGGGATAGCGGGGGGCTTCAAGTGGGGGCAGTATTTT.

This chain joins TRBV7-3 and TRBJ2-5; 9 nucleotides match TRBD2. Germline lookup yields CDR1 SGHTA and CDR2 FQGTGA. The CDR3 runs 14 residues. The trim removed 2 bases at V and 4 bases at J, leaving 2 bases unmatched. The CDR3 sequence: CASSLGTSPETQYF. CDR3 DNA sequence: TGTGCCAGCAGCTTAGGGACTAGCCCAGAGACCCAGTACTTC.

V usage is TRBV19 and J usage is TRBJ1-1; D not certain. Germline V gene lookup returns CDR1 LNHDA and CDR2 SQIVND (reference sequence). The CDR3 sequence is 14 residues long. Trimming took off 8 bases at V and 1 base at J, with 14 bases between the two ends. CDR3 protein: CASSFIPSNTEAFF. CDR3 sequence (DNA): TGTGCCAGTTCGTTTATCCCTTCGAACACTGAAGCTTTCTTT.

The chain has TRBV2 and TRBJ2-7; TRBD1 agrees at 7 bases. Germline CDR1 is SNHLY and CDR2 is FYNNEI. The junction had 6 bases not matched to a gene; V was cut back by 5 bases and J by 5 bases. This CDR3 comprises 13 residues. The CDR3 nucleotides read TGTGCCAGCAGTCGTCAGGGGGTCGACGAGCAGTACTTC. Its protein product is CASSRQGVDEQYF. The full variable domain, in which reference TRBV2 and TRBJ2-7 provide the parts outside the CDR3, is EPEVTQTPSHQVTQMGQEVILRCVPISNHLYFYWYRQILGQKVEFLVSFYNNEISEKSEIFDDQFSVERPDGSNFTLKIRSTKLEDSAMYFCASSRQGVDEQYFGPGTRLTVT.